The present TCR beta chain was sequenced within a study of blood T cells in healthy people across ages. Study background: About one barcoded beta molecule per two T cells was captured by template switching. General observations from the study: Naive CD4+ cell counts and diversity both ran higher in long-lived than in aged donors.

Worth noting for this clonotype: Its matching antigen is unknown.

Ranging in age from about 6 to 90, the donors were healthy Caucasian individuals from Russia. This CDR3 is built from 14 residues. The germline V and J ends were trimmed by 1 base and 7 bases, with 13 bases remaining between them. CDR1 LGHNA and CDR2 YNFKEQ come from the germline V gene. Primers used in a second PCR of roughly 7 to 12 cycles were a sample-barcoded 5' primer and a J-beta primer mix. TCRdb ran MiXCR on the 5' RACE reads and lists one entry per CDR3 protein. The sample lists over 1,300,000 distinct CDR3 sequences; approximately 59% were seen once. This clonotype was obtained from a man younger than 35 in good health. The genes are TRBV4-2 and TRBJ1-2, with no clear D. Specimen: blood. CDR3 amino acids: CASSQAAAVPGYTF. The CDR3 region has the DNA TGTGCCAGCAGCCAAGCGGCGGCAGTTCCTGGCTACACCTTC.